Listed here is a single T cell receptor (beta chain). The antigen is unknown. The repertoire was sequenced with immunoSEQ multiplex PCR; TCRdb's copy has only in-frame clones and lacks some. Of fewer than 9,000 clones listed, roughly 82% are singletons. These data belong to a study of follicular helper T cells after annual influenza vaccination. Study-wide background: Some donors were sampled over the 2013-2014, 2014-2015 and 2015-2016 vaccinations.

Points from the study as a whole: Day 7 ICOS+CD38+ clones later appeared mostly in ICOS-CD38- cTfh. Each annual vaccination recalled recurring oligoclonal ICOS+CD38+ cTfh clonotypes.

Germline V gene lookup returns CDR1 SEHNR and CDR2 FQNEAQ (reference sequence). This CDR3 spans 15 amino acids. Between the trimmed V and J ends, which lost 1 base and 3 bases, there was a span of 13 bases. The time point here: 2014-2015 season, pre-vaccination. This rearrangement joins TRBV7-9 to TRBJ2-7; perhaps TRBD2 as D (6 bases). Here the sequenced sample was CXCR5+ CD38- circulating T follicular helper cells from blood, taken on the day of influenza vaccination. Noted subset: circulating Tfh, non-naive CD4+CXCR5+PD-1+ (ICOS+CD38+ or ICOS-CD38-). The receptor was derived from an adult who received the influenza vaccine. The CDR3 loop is CASSLGGGAYYEQYF. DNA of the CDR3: TGTGCCAGCAGCTTAGGCGGAGGGGCGTACTACGAGCAGTACTTC.